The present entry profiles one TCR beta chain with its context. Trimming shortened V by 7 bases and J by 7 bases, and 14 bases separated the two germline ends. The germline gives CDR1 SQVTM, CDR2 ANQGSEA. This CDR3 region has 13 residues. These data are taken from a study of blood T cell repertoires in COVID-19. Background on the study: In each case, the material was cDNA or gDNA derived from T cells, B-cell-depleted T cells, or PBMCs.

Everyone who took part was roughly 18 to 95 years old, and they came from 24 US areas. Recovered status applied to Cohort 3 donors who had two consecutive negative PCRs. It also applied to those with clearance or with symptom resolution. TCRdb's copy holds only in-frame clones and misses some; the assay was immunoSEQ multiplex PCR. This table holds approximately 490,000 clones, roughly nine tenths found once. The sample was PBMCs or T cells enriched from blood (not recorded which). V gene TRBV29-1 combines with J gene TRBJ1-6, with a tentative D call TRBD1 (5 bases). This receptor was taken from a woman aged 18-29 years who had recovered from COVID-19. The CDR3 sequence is CSARRDPNSPLHF. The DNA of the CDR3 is TGCAGCGCACGCAGGGATCCAAATTCACCCCTCCACTTT. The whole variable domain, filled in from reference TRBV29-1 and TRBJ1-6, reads SAVISQKPSRDICQRGTSLTIQCQVDSQVTMMFWYRQQPGQSLTLIATANQGSEATYESGFVIDKFPISRPNLTFSTLTVSNMSPEDSSIYLCSARRDPNSPLHFGNGTRLTVT.